Each of the 23 T cell receptor beta chains below was sequenced from the same sample in a study of glioma-infiltrating T cells after dendritic cell vaccination. The time point denotes: after dendritic cell vaccination, including at tumor progression/relapse. TCRdb's copy holds only in-frame clones and misses some; the assay was immunoSEQ multiplex PCR. Among roughly 60,000 clones listed, roughly nine tenths were seen once. The starting material was blood, obtained after dendritic cell vaccination. The receptors stem from a human donor with glioblastoma.

V usage is TRBV7-9 and J usage is TRBJ2-1; TRBD2 matches 8 bases. This CDR3 has 15 residues. Trimming cost V 6 bases and J 2 bases; bases outside gene matches: 6. The germline V gene has CDR1 SEHNR and CDR2 FQNEAQ (reference sequence). In nucleotides, the CDR3 is TGTGCCAGCAGGCCAAGCGGGAGTGCCTACAATGAGCAGTTCTTC. Translation gives CASRPSGSAYNEQFF.

In regard to this clone: The junction departs from germline at one end; a sequencing error may be responsible. At the DNA level, this CDR3 is encoded by other sequences in the same sample as well. This chain connects TRBV4-1 to TRBJ1-6; D possibly corresponds to TRBD1 (6 bases). The germline V gene encodes CDR1 MGHRA and CDR2 YSYEKL. The CDR3 covers 19 residues. The CDR3 loop is CASSQERDKPFSYNSPLHF. CDR3 DNA: TGCGCCAGCAGCCAAGAACGGGACAAACCTTTCTCCTATAATTCCCCCCTCCACTTT.

The V and J genes are TRBV27 and TRBJ1-1, with D perhaps matching TRBD1 (5 bases). Trimming pared 0 bases from V and 8 bases from J, leaving 10 bases between. This CDR3 region has 13 residues. Per germline, CDR1 MNHEY and CDR2 SMNVEV (reference sequence). The CDR3 region has the DNA TGTGCCAGCAGTTTATCGAGCAGGGCCGAAGCTTTCTTT. Its translation: CASSLSSRAEAFF.

V gene TRBV6-1 combines with J gene TRBJ1-2; 11 bases fit TRBD1. The CDR3 sequence is 14 residues long. V shed 4 bases and J 8 bases; nucleotides not matched to a gene: 6. The germline V gene has CDR1 MNHNS and CDR2 SASEGT. CDR3 DNA: TGTGCCAGCAGTGCCTCCGGGACAGGGGGAGGCTACACCTTC. Translating gives CASSASGTGGGYTF.

CDR3 coding DNA: TGTGCCAGCAGCCTAAGGACAGCCTCTCTCCACGAGCAGTACTTC. This encodes CASSLRTASLHEQYF. This rearrangement joins TRBV7-8 to TRBJ2-7; tentatively, D is TRBD1 (6 bases). With 5 bases removed from V and 5 bases from J, the gap between germline ends came to 19 bases. Germline V CDR1 and CDR2: SGHVS, FQNEAQ. The CDR3 consists of 15 residues.

This clone has just a few counts. The J gene is TRBJ1-4, the V gene TRBV15; D is uncertain. Trimming shortened V by 6 bases and J by 1 base, and 18 bases separated the two germline ends. The CDR3 extends over 17 amino acids. The V gene's germline CDR1 is LNHNV and CDR2 YYDKDF (reference sequence). DNA for the CDR3: TGTGCCACCAGTGCAGTCGGGAATGGGGAAACTAATGAAAAACTGTTTTTT. It is translated as CATSAVGNGETNEKLFF.

This chain's CDR3 is CASSRREGNNEQFF. As DNA, the CDR3 is TGTGCCAGCAGCCGCAGGGAAGGGAACAATGAGCAGTTCTTC. The rearrangement uses TRBV7-6 and TRBJ2-1, with D possibly matching TRBD1 (5 bases). This CDR3 is 14 amino acids long. Trimming removed 5 bases at V and 5 bases at J, with 13 bases between. The germline gives CDR1 SGHVS, CDR2 FNYEAQ.

The J gene is TRBJ1-5, the V gene TRBV27, with 9 bases that match TRBD1. The CDR3 length is 16 residues. Germline lookup yields CDR1 MNHEY and CDR2 SMNVEV (reference sequence). V was clipped by 5 bases and J by 6 bases; unmatched bases: 11. CDR3 loop: CASSISTGGLSQPQHF. DNA of the CDR3: TGTGCCAGCAGTATTTCTACAGGGGGCCTCAGTCAGCCCCAGCATTTT.

J is TRBJ2-3 and V is TRBV27; 12 bases map to TRBD1. This CDR3 has 18 residues. Germline V gene sequence: CDR1 MNHEY, CDR2 SMNVEV (reference sequence). Germline trimming cut 2 bases from V and 4 bases from J; bases unmatched to any gene: 10. CDR3 nucleotide sequence: TGTGCCAGCAGTTTAAAACAGACCGGGACAGGGGGCTCAGATACGCAGTATTTT. Translating gives CASSLKQTGTGGSDTQYF.

Notes on this clone: The same CDR3 is also encoded by other DNA sequences in this sample. This chain joins TRBV27 and TRBJ1-1; D ambiguous. The V end was cut by 2 bases, the J end by 1 base, with 5 bases between. Germline loops: CDR1 MNHEY, CDR2 SMNVEV (reference sequence). CDR3 length: 13 residues. CDR3 DNA sequence: TGTGCCAGCAGTTTAACTAGGAACACTGAAGCTTTCTTT. It encodes CASSLTRNTEAFF.

The chain carries TRBV5-6 and TRBJ2-7; D uncertain. Germline V CDR1 and CDR2: SGHDT, YYEEEE. V gave up 2 bases and J gave up 4 bases, with 13 bases separating them. The CDR3 covers 14 residues. CDR3: CASSFGSNDYEQYF. CDR3 coding DNA: TGTGCCAGCAGCTTTGGTTCTAACGATTACGAGCAGTACTTC. Together with reference TRBV5-6 and TRBJ2-7, the CDR3 gives the full variable domain: DAGVTQSPTHLIKTRGQQVTLRCSPKSGHDTVSWYQQALGQGPQFIFQYYEEEERQRGNFPDRFSGHQFPNYSSELNVNALLLGDSALYLCASSFGSNDYEQYFGPGTRLTVT.

The V call is TRBV19, the J call TRBJ1-4, with D maybe TRBD1 (5 bases). The CDR3 length is 16 residues. The germline V and J ends were trimmed by 5 bases and 0 bases, with 13 bases remaining between them. CDR1 LNHDA and CDR2 SQIVND come from the germline V gene (reference sequence). The CDR3 DNA is TGTGCCAGTAGTGTCTCTGGGGCCGCAACTAATGAAAAACTGTTTTTT. Its protein is CASSVSGAATNEKLFF.

The rearrangement uses TRBV6-5 and TRBJ1-5, with TRBD1 matching over 7 bases. Germline V gene sequence: CDR1 MNHEY, CDR2 SVGAGI. V gave up 5 bases and J gave up 1 base; unmatched junction bases: 2. This CDR3 has 14 residues. The CDR3 coding sequence is TGTGCCAGCAGTCTCAGGGGGAGCAATCAGCCCCAGCATTTT. It encodes CASSLRGSNQPQHF.

The chain employs TRBV27 and TRBJ2-7; D is unclear. The V and J ends lost 1 base and 4 bases respectively, with 11 bases between them. The CDR3 has 14 residues. CDR1 MNHEY and CDR2 SMNVEV come from the germline V gene (reference sequence). This CDR3 reads CASSLWPDLYEQYF. CDR3 nucleotide sequence: TGTGCCAGCAGTTTATGGCCCGATTTATACGAGCAGTACTTC.

A single count supports this clone. Because the CDR3 is missing its conserved closing phenylalanine or tryptophan, this is likely a read error. V usage is TRBV4-2 and J usage is TRBJ2-7; 8 bases match TRBD2. CDR1 is LGHNA and CDR2 is YNFKEQ in the germline V gene. V trimming: 4 bases; J trimming: 4 bases; junction bases outside the gene matches: 9. The CDR3 is 15 residues long. The CDR3 here is CASSPVGAGVYEQYL. In DNA, the CDR3 is TGTGCCAGCAGCCCTGTGGGAGCGGGAGTTTACGAGCAGTACCTC.

The V call is TRBV5-4, the J call TRBJ1-1; 7 nucleotides match TRBD1. Trimming cost V 4 bases and J 0 bases; bases outside gene matches: 9. CDR3 length: 16 amino acids. From germline, CDR1 is SGHNT and CDR2 YYREEE (reference sequence). CDR3 loop: CASSVPGGFVNTEAFF. Written as DNA, the CDR3 is TGTGCCAGCAGCGTTCCAGGGGGGTTCGTGAACACTGAAGCTTTCTTT.

The V call is TRBV11-2, the J call TRBJ2-3; no clear D. This CDR3 spans 11 amino acids. Looked up from germline, CDR1 is SGHAT and CDR2 is FQNNGV. V lost 5 bases and J lost 3, with 3 bases in between. CDR3 bases: TGTGCCAGCAGCCAAACAGATACGCAGTATTTT. Its translation is CASSQTDTQYF.

V usage is TRBV25-1 and J usage is TRBJ1-2; D might be TRBD1 (5 bases). Trimming shortened V by 4 bases and J by 0 bases, and 12 bases separated the two germline ends. Germline V gene sequence: CDR1 MGHDK, CDR2 SYGVNS. The CDR3 runs to 15 residues. CDR3 sequence: CASSVDIAPNYGYTF. CDR3 sequence (DNA): TGTGCCAGCAGTGTGGACATCGCTCCTAACTATGGCTACACCTTC.

The CDR3 DNA reads as TGCGCCAGCAGTCCGGGACAGGGGGGCCCGAACACTGAAGCTTTCTTT. This gives the protein CASSPGQGGPNTEAFF. V usage is TRBV5-1 and J usage is TRBJ1-1, with 11 bases fitting TRBD1. Germline V gene lookup returns CDR1 SGHRS and CDR2 YFSETQ. This CDR3 region has 16 residues. V shed 5 bases, J shed 1 base, and the junction held 7 bases outside the gene matches.

The V and J genes are TRBV6-1 and TRBJ1-2; the D is unclear. CDR3 length equals 12 residues. Germline V gene data show CDR1 as MNHNS and CDR2 as SASEGT. V gave up 6 bases and J gave up 2 bases, with 7 bases separating them. CDR3 loop: CASREDNYGYTF. CDR3 DNA sequence: TGTGCCAGCAGGGAGGACAACTATGGCTACACCTTC.

The J gene is TRBJ1-5, the V gene TRBV4-1; 11 bases are a match to TRBD1. V was clipped by 5 bases and J by 0 bases; unmatched bases: 12. Germline CDR1 and CDR2: MGHRA and YSYEKL. The CDR3 runs to 19 residues. This CDR3 reads CASSLRPGQGGLSNQPQHF. In DNA, the CDR3 is TGCGCCAGCAGCTTGCGACCGGGACAGGGGGGCCTTAGCAATCAGCCCCAGCATTTT.

This chain links TRBV4-2 with TRBJ2-7, with TRBD2 identical over 11 bases. This CDR3 contains 16 residues. Looked up from germline, CDR1 is LGHNA and CDR2 is YNFKEQ. After removal of 4 bases from V and 5 bases from J, the junction contained 10 bases not matched to a gene. The CDR3 sequence is CASSRRTSGRLHEQYF. CDR3 in DNA: TGTGCCAGCAGCCGACGAACTAGCGGGAGACTCCACGAGCAGTACTTC.

V is TRBV19 and J is TRBJ1-4, with D maybe TRBD1 (6 bases). V was cut by 5 bases and J by 7 bases, with 17 bases left in between. CDR3 length: 15 residues. Germline CDR1 is LNHDA and CDR2 is SQIVND (reference sequence). The CDR3 reads CASSLGGRSVEKLFF. The DNA of the CDR3 is TGTGCCAGTAGTTTAGGGGGGCGGTCGGTTGAAAAACTGTTTTTT.